The TCR beta chain described here comes from a study of identifying expanded T cells in peripheral blood. Study-level findings and limits: Two-week clone count variance significantly increased as total template count grew. Differentially abundant clones: approximately 1.3 between replicates, approximately 15 at around 2 weeks, less than 20 at four.

Collection occurred without any documented infections or immune events in donors. As regards this clone: Its antigen is as yet unknown.

Germline CDR1 and CDR2: SGHRS and YFSETQ. Germline trimming cut 1 base from V and 6 bases from J; bases unmatched to any gene: 8. This CDR3 has 16 residues. Some clones are missing from TCRdb's copy, which holds only in-frame ones; the method was immunoSEQ multiplex PCR. The data contain about 130,000 clones, approximately 86% of them singletons. The specimen was blood. The receptor was isolated from a person aged 18-70 years in good health. J is TRBJ2-2 and V is TRBV5-1; the match to TRBD2 covers 8 bases. This CDR3 is CASSLLASGWSGELFF. CDR3 DNA sequence: TGCGCCAGCAGCTTGTTGGCTAGCGGGTGGTCCGGGGAGCTGTTTTTT.